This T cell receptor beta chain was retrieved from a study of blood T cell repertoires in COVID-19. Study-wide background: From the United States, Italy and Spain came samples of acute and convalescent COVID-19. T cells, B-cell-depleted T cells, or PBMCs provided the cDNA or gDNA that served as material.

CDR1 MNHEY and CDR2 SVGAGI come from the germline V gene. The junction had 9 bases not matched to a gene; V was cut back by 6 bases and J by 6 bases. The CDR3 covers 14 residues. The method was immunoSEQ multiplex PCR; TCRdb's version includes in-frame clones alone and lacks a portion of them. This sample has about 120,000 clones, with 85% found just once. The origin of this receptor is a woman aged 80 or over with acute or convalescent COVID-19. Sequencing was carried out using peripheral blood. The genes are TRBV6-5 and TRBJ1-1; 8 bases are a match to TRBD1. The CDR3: CASREGQASAEAFF. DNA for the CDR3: TGTGCCAGCAGAGAGGGACAGGCTTCGGCTGAAGCTTTCTTT.